A selection of T cell receptor beta chains follows, all from one sample in a study of shared clonotypes between healthy human individuals. TCRdb's table, derived via immunoSEQ multiplex PCR, lists solely in-frame clones and lacks some. The repertoire holds around 2.3 million clones, with around 95% as singletons. Sequencing was carried out using naive CD4+ T cells sorted from blood. Source of these receptors: a man between 18 and 29 years old in good health. Both conserved end residues are part of each CDR3. Fields, in order: V gene, clone size, D gene, J gene, CDR3 protein, CDR3 DNA. D genes are given only for firm matches. The size entry is marked missing in some rows and otherwise reads once, few, many or a size class.

>TRBV18|-|TRBD1|TRBJ2-3
CASSPTGTGATDTQYF
TGTGCCAGCTCACCTACCGGGACAGGAGCCACAGATACGCAGTATTTT
>TRBV7-3|-|TRBD1|TRBJ1-2
CASSQQGAGGYTF
TGTGCCAGCAGCCAACAGGGGGCGGGTGGCTACACCTTC
>TRBV28|-|TRBD2|TRBJ2-5
CASSLRFRLAGNQETQYF
TGTGCCAGCAGTTTACGGTTTCGACTAGCGGGGAACCAAGAGACCCAGTACTTC
>TRBV25-1|-|-|TRBJ2-7
CASSGRDSLLRGEQYF
TGTGCCAGCAGTGGCCGGGACAGCCTGCTCCGGGGGGAGCAGTACTTC
>TRBV30|-|-|TRBJ2-1
CAWNFGQTHEQFF
TGTGCCTGGAATTTTGGACAAACCCATGAGCAGTTCTTC
>TRBV10-3|-|TRBD1|TRBJ2-3
CAISETGERTDTQYF
TGTGCCATCAGTGAGACAGGGGAAAGAACAGATACGCAGTATTTT
>TRBV5-1|-|TRBD1|TRBJ2-5
CASSLEGQRETQYF
TGCGCCAGCAGCCTAGAGGGACAGAGGGAGACCCAGTACTTC
>TRBV9|-|-|TRBJ1-2
CASSAQDSFYGYTF
TGTGCCAGCAGCGCGCAGGACAGCTTCTATGGCTACACCTTC
>TRBV18|-|TRBD1|TRBJ2-7
CASSSRDSSYEQYF
TGTGCCAGCTCAAGCCGGGACAGTTCCTACGAGCAGTACTTC
>TRBV14|-|-|TRBJ2-7
CASSQETGTFAEQYF
TGTGCCAGCAGCCAAGAAACCGGGACATTCGCCGAGCAGTACTTC
>TRBV4-1|once|-|TRBJ2-1
CASSQHLASSYNEQFF
TGCGCCAGCAGCCAACACTTAGCTTCCTCCTACAATGAGCAGTTCTTC
>TRBV19|once|-|TRBJ1-1
CASSTTTGNTEAFF
TGTGCCAGTAGTACTACGACAGGGAACACTGAAGCTTTCTTT
>TRBV5-1|-|-|TRBJ2-3
CASSSYRDFTTDTQYF
TGCGCCAGCAGCTCCTACCGGGACTTTACTACAGATACGCAGTATTTT
>TRBV11-2|-|TRBD1|TRBJ2-7
CASSASTGDAYEQYF
TGTGCCAGCAGCGCTTCTACAGGGGATGCCTACGAGCAGTACTTC
>TRBV6-5|-|TRBD2|TRBJ2-2
CATRREGLNTGELFF
TGTGCCACCCGAAGGGAGGGGCTGAACACCGGGGAGCTGTTTTTT
>TRBV27|-|-|TRBJ1-1
CASTSLRGSGENTEAFF
TGTGCCAGCACCTCATTACGAGGGTCTGGGGAGAACACTGAAGCTTTCTTT
>TRBV27|-|TRBD1|TRBJ1-2
CASSLGQGARYGYTF
TGTGCCAGCAGTTTAGGGCAGGGGGCCCGCTATGGCTACACCTTC
>TRBV5-4|few|-|TRBJ1-5
CASSLAGSNQPQHF
TGTGCCAGCAGCTTGGCAGGGTCCAATCAGCCCCAGCATTTT
>TRBV7-2|-|TRBD1|TRBJ2-3
CASSSTTGGYGDTQYF
TGTGCCAGCAGCTCCACGACAGGGGGCTACGGAGATACGCAGTATTTT
>TRBV11-2|-|TRBD1|TRBJ1-1
CASSLATGTGNTEAFF
TGTGCCAGCAGCTTAGCTACCGGGACAGGGAACACTGAAGCTTTCTTT
>TRBV25-1|-|TRBD1|TRBJ2-7
CASSATGVSEQYF
TGTGCCAGCAGTGCAACAGGGGTGTCCGAGCAGTACTTC
>TRBV5-1|-|TRBD2|TRBJ2-2
CASSSGLAGLTNTGELFF
TGCGCCAGCAGCTCGGGACTAGCGGGTCTCACGAACACCGGGGAGCTGTTTTTT
>TRBV6-1|-|-|TRBJ1-2
CASTPPAARSRGYTF
TGTGCCAGCACCCCCCCTGCCGCTAGGTCCCGAGGCTACACCTTC
>TRBV18|once|-|TRBJ1-2
CASSPYEVDNYGYTF
TGTGCCAGCTCACCATATGAGGTGGATAACTATGGCTACACCTTC
>TRBV7-9|-|-|TRBJ1-2
CASSPGKASWVYTF
TGTGCCAGCAGCCCCGGTAAGGCCAGCTGGGTCTACACCTTC
>TRBV25-1|once|TRBD1|TRBJ1-2
CASSEVGTGYGYTF
TGTGCCAGCAGTGAAGTCGGGACAGGGTATGGCTACACCTTC
>TRBV20-1|-|-|TRBJ2-7
CSAPGSTGQYF
TGCAGTGCTCCTGGGAGTACCGGGCAGTACTTC
>TRBV21-1|-|-|TRBJ2-1
CASSKFCGRASYNEQFF
TGTGCCAGCAGCAAATTTTGTGGGAGGGCCTCCTACAATGAGCAGTTCTTC
>TRBV4-1|-|-|TRBJ2-3
CASSTTGNLGDTQYF
TGCGCCAGCAGCACGACGGGAAACTTGGGAGATACGCAGTATTTT
>TRBV7-9|-|TRBD2|TRBJ2-3
CASSLDSSGRARGTDTQYF
TGTGCCAGCAGCTTAGATTCAAGCGGGAGGGCCCGGGGCACAGATACGCAGTATTTT
>TRBV6-6|-|-|TRBJ2-7
CASTGGQTTYEQYF
TGTGCCAGCACCGGGGGACAGACGACCTACGAGCAGTACTTC
>TRBV21-1|-|-|TRBJ2-7
CASSKEGGPSSYEQYF
TGTGCCAGCAGCAAAGAGGGCGGGCCCAGCTCCTACGAGCAGTACTTC